Listed here is a single TCR beta chain. Germline V lookup: CDR1 SGHDT, CDR2 YYEEEE. Trimming left V 4 bases short and J 3 bases short, with 19 bases between. The CDR3 has 17 amino acids. This table comes from immunoSEQ multiplex PCR, and its TCRdb copy is limited to in-frame clones, with some not included. The top ten hold roughly 0.85% of the sample, which has 190,000 or so clones, 85% to 90% seen once. The entry originates in a study of blood T cell repertoires in COVID-19. The chain employs TRBV5-6 and TRBJ1-4, with D possibly matching TRBD1 (6 bases). This receptor was identified in a woman under 30 who had recovered from COVID-19. Sequenced material: peripheral blood. CDR3 residues: CASSPRDNYSPNEKLFF. The CDR3 nucleotides read TGTGCCAGCAGCCCCCGGGACAACTACTCCCCTAATGAAAAACTGTTTTTT.